The sequence of this TCR beta chain was determined in a study of T cell repertoires in aging, cancer and after chemotherapy (dated by TCRdb to between 2018 and 2021). In terms of the full investigation: Donors were distributed across six age groups ranging from 30 or younger to 70 or older, with at least three individuals included per group. The complete dataset included some 9 million TCR reads. The cohort comprised 200 to 250 cancer patients, roughly 90 with hematological and around 120 with solid cancers, plus 95 healthy donors as a reference group. In the solid tumor group, the paired samples taken before and after chemotherapy came from brain tumor (glioblastoma) patients given temozolomide-based therapy. Peripheral blood TCR beta repertoires from healthy donors and cancer patients were profiled to examine immunoaging and T cell reconstitution after chemotherapy. The paper as a whole reports these results and caveats: Declining TCR diversity with age in healthy donors was mainly explained by loss of richness; in cancer patients, loss of evenness also contributed. According to the authors, the repertoire data do not permit conclusions about immunological memory after chemotherapy. Significantly lower blood TCR diversity and higher clonality were observed in untreated patients with hematological or solid cancers than in age-matched healthy donors. In both cancer cohorts, median generation probability rose over the chemotherapy interval, which suggests that the repertoire was reconstituted through rebound thymic output.

Rearranged TRB sequences spanning V, D and J segments were amplified in a multiplex touch-down PCR with a mixed TRB-A/B primer pool. Illumina adapters and sample indices were attached to the amplicons in two consecutive PCR reactions using Phusion HS II polymerase. Amplicons were gel-purified with the NucleoSpin Gel and PCR Clean-up kit, then checked with Qubit and an Agilent 2100 Bioanalyzer. The libraries were sequenced on an Illumina MiSeq with 600-cycle, single-indexed, paired-end runs. The authors processed their data as follows. TRB sequences were processed with MiXCR versions 2.12 and 3.0.5. A clone was defined as each unique CDR3 nucleotide sequence, and only productive sequences supported by at least two reads were kept. Shannon diversity, evenness, clonality (one minus evenness), and alpha-parameterized diversity profiles from alpha 0 to 5 were included as repertoire metrics. Generation probabilities of clones in paired pre- and post-chemotherapy samples were computed with the IGoR algorithm. In TCRdb, the public reads were trimmed at Q25 with fastp and aligned with MiXCR, with productive beta chains retained. Entries that share a CDR3 protein sequence are merged under the most common genes and DNA. The authors' filters were not applied to this entry. Across this sample there are a few thousand distinct CDR3 sequences, with about 45% seen only once. In total, the top ten clones hold over 3% of the sample.

The CDR3 contains 14 residues, cysteine and phenylalanine counted. The entry retains the CDR3 DNA only, 42 bases that are in frame from base 1. From the germline V gene, CDR1 is ENHRY and CDR2 is SYGVKD. Trimming takes 4 bases off V and 2 bases off J; junction bases not matched to a gene: 5. About this clonotype: Its antigen remains undetermined. No base quality values were provided; no much bigger clone lies one nucleotide off.

TCR beta rearrangements were amplified from genomic DNA isolated from peripheral blood, not from sorted cells or RNA. Recombination joined TRBV10-3 with TRBJ2-7, and 7 junction bases match TRBD2. The receptor comes from a human donor with a solid tumor. Sequencing was done on a sample of blood. The nucleotide sequence reads as follows: TGTGCCATCAGTGGAGGGAGGGAAACCTACGAGCAGTACTTC. Translated, this gives CAISGGRETYEQYF.